The entry below gives a single TCR beta chain sequence along with its context. These data are taken from a study of OX40 agonist ivuxolimab in advanced cancers. Across the whole study: Subjects had a mean age of around 60 years, with a range of about 20 to 85; more than 75% were male. Earlier treatment with anti-PD-1, anti-PD-L1 or anti-CTLA-4 was permitted, and around 43% had received some.

Autoimmune disease history or systemic immunosuppression barred patients. Peripheral blood came from all dose cohorts at three timepoints. Method: immunoSEQ multiplex PCR; TCRdb's copy keeps in-frame clones and lacks some. The sample records some 30,000 clones, 92% being singletons. This TCR derives from an adult with an advanced solid tumor such as melanoma, head and neck, liver or kidney cancer. Sequencing was performed on CD4+ or CD8+ T cells sorted from blood, taken in a trial of the OX40 agonist ivuxolimab.

Here the CDR3 reads CASCKVTGSYSDTQYF. The DNA for the CDR3 is TGTGCCAGTTGTAAAGTGACAGGTAGTTATTCAGATACGCAGTATTTT. The rearrangement joins TRBV19 to TRBJ2-3; tentative D call: TRBD1 (6 bases). Germline V gives CDR1 LNHDA, CDR2 SQIVND (reference sequence). The CDR3 is made up of 16 amino acids. The germline V and J ends were trimmed by 8 bases and 4 bases, with 22 bases remaining between them.